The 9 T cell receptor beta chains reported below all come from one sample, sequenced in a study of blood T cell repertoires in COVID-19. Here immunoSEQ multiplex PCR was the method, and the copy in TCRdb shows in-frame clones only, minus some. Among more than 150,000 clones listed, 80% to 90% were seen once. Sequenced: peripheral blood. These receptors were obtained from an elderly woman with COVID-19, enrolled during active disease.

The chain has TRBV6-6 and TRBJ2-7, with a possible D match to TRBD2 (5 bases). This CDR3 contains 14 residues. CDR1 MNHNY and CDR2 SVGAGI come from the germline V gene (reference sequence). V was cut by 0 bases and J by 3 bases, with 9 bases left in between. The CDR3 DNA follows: TGTGCCAGCAGTTACTCGAATCGGGACTACGAGCAGTACTTC. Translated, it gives CASSYSNRDYEQYF.

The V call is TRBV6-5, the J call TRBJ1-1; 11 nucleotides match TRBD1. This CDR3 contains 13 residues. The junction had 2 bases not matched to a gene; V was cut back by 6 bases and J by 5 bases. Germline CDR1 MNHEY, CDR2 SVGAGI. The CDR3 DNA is TGTGCCAGCAGCTGGGACAGGGGGACTGAAGCTTTCTTT. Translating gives CASSWDRGTEAFF.

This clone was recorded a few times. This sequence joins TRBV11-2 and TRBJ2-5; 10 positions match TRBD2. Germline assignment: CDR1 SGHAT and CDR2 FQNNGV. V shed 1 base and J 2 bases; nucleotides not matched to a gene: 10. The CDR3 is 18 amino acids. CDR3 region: CASSLGLAGVMPQETQYF. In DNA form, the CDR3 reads TGTGCCAGCAGCTTAGGCCTAGCGGGAGTGATGCCACAAGAGACCCAGTACTTC.

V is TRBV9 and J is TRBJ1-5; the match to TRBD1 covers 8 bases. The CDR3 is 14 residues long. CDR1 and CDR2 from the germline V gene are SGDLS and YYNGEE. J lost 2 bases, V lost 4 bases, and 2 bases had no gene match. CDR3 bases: TGTGCCAGCAGCCCGACAGGGGGCAATCAGCCCCAGCATTTT. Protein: CASSPTGGNQPQHF.

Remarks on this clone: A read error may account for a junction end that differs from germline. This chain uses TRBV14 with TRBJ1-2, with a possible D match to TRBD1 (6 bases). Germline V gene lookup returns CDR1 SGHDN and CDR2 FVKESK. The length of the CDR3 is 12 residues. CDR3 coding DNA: TGTGCCAGCAGCCAAGATTGGGGACACTTACGCTTC. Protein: CASSQDWGHLRF.

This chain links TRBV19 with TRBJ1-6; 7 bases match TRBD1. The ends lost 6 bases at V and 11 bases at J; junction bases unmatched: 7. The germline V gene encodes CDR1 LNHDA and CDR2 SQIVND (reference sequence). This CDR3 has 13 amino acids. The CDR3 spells CASSPGQPAPLHF. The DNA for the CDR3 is TGTGCCAGTAGCCCGGGACAGCCGGCACCCCTCCACTTT.

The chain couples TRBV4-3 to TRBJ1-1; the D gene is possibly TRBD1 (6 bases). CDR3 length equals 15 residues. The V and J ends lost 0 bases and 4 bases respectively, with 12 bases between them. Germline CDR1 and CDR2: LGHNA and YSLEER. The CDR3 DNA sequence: TGCGCCAGCAGCCAAGAGAGGGCAGGGGTCACTGAAGCTTTCTTT. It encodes CASSQERAGVTEAFF.

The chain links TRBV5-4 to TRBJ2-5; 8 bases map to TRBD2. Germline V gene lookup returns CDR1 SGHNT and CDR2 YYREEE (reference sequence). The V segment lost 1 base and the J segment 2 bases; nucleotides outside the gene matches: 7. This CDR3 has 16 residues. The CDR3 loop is CASSLWPSGSQETQYF. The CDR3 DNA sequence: TGTGCCAGCAGCTTGTGGCCTAGCGGGTCACAAGAGACCCAGTACTTC.

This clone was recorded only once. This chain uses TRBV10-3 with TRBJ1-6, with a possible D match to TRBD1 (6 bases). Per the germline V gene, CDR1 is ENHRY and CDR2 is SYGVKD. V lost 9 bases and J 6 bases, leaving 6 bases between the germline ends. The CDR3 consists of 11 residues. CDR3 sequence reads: CAIGGNSPLHF. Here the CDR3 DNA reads TGTGCCATAGGGGGTAATTCACCCCTCCACTTT.